Below are 14 T cell receptor beta chains sequenced from a single sample in a study of blood T cells in healthy people across ages. A second PCR of 7 to 11 cycles used a sample-barcoded 5' primer and a J-beta primer mix. TCRdb itself ran the 5' RACE reads through MiXCR, one entry per CDR3 protein. The sample has fewer than 900,000 distinct CDR3 sequences; 43% are singletons. The sample consisted of blood. The source is a woman aged 60-75 years in good health.

The chain has TRBV27 and TRBJ1-2, with TRBD1 identical over 9 bases. V shed 5 bases, J shed 8 bases, and the junction held 12 bases outside the gene matches. This CDR3 spans 15 amino acids. Germline lookup yields CDR1 MNHEY and CDR2 SMNVEV (reference sequence). CDR3 nucleotide sequence: TGTGCCAGCAGTGCGCGCCGGGACAGGGCAGCCGGCTACACCTTC. It is translated as CASSARRDRAAGYTF.

V gene TRBV11-1 combines with J gene TRBJ1-1; D perhaps matches TRBD1 (5 bases). The CDR3 totals 14 residues. Trimming removed 1 base at V and 4 bases at J, with 10 bases between. Per germline, CDR1 SGHAT and CDR2 FQDESV (reference sequence). The DNA for the CDR3 is TGTGCCAGCAGCTTAGGCGGGGGGATCACTGAAGCTTTCTTT. Its translation is CASSLGGGITEAFF.

The sample holds many counts of this clonotype. This rearrangement joins TRBV29-1 to TRBJ2-7, with 7 nucleotides matching TRBD1. V gave up 8 bases and J gave up 0 bases; unmatched junction bases: 10. The CDR3 runs to 14 residues. The germline V gene has CDR1 SQVTM and CDR2 ANQGSEA. CDR3 in DNA: TGCAGCACCCGGGACAGTCACAGCTCCTACGAGCAGTACTTC. Its translation is CSTRDSHSSYEQYF.

The chain couples TRBV18 to TRBJ2-1; D is possibly TRBD1 (6 bases). Trimming cost V 0 bases and J 2 bases, with 11 bases left between them. Germline-derived CDR1 and CDR2 are KGHSH and LQKENI. The CDR3 has 16 amino acids. The CDR3 region is CASSPPSGAPYNEQFF. CDR3 DNA sequence: TGTGCCAGCTCACCACCCTCAGGGGCTCCCTACAATGAGCAGTTCTTC.

This clonotype was detected only a few times. The chain uses TRBV20-1 and TRBJ2-7; D remains ambiguous. Germline-derived CDR1 and CDR2 are DFQATT and SNEGSKA (reference sequence). Trimming cost V 6 bases and J 2 bases, with 14 bases left between them. CDR3 length: 13 residues. The chain's CDR3 is CSASPGPPYEQYF. The CDR3 nucleotides are TGCAGTGCCTCCCCCGGGCCCCCCTACGAGCAGTACTTC.

This chain joins TRBV13 and TRBJ1-2; no clear D. V was clipped by 4 bases and J by 0 bases, with 15 bases between them. CDR1 and CDR2 from the germline V gene are PRHDT and FYEKMQ (reference sequence). CDR3 size: 16 residues. The CDR3 coding sequence is TGTGCCAGCAGCTCGAACCTCAGCATAGCTAACTATGGCTACACCTTC. It yields the protein CASSSNLSIANYGYTF.

This clonotype was counted only a few times. The CDR3 here is CAITEDGDEQYF. DNA for the CDR3: TGTGCCATCACCGAGGACGGGGACGAGCAGTACTTC. The chain carries TRBV10-3 and TRBJ2-7; possible D gene TRBD2, 5 bases. Trimming cost V 7 bases and J 5 bases, with 12 bases left between them. The CDR3 extends over 12 amino acids. The germline CDR1 and CDR2 sequences are ENHRY and SYGVKD.

As for this clonotype: This may arise from a read error, as a much more abundant clone is one base away. This rearrangement joins TRBV29-1 to TRBJ2-7, with D possibly matching TRBD2 (5 bases). Near its end, the DNA agrees better with TRBJ2-5, so the J call may be wrong. The CDR3 covers 16 residues. The V gene's germline CDR1 is SQVTM and CDR2 ANQGSEA. CDR3 in amino acids: CSVETRERDHQETQYF. CDR3 coding DNA: TGCAGCGTTGAGACACGGGAAAGGGATCACCAAGAGACCCAGTACTTC.

The J gene is TRBJ2-1, the V gene TRBV15; 11 nucleotides align to TRBD1. The assigned J gene may be wrong: the sequence end matches TRBJ2-7 better. This CDR3 is built from 18 residues. Germline CDR1 reads LNHNV; CDR2 reads YYDKDF (reference sequence). The CDR3 spells CATSRDTVGTGGGNEQYF. CDR3 bases: TGTGCCACCAGCAGGGATACTGTTGGGACAGGGGGTGGAAATGAGCAGTACTTC.

In the case of this clonotype: This sequence may be a read error, since a much larger clone differs from it by one base. The genes are TRBV29-1 and TRBJ2-1, with a possible D match to TRBD2 (6 bases). Germline lookup yields CDR1 SQVTM and CDR2 ANQGSEA. The CDR3 length is 12 residues. The CDR3 DNA is TGCGGGGGTGGCGGGATCTACAATGAGCAGTTCTTC. Translating gives CGGGGIYNEQFF.

The chain uses TRBV7-2 and TRBJ2-4; 9 bases map to TRBD2. Gene TRBJ2-7 matches the end of the DNA better, so the J call may be wrong. The germline V gene encodes CDR1 SGHTA and CDR2 FQGNSA. The CDR3 runs to 14 residues. The CDR3 DNA follows: TGTGCCAGCAGCGTTAGCGGGAGTGCCTACGAGCAGTACTTC. Translating gives CASSVSGSAYEQYF.

This clonotype has ten or more counts. Mismatch with germline at one junction end may stem from a read error. The chain links TRBV7-7 to TRBJ2-1; perhaps TRBD1 as D (6 bases). The germline V gene encodes CDR1 SSHAT and CDR2 FNYEAQ (reference sequence). There are 16 residues in the CDR3. The CDR3 spells CASSPGRTATNNEQFF. The CDR3 DNA reads TGTGCTAGCAGCCCAGGGCGGACAGCAACCAACAATGAGCAGTTCTTC.

Remarks on this clonotype: Given the absence of the conserved phenylalanine or tryptophan at the CDR3 end, a read error is likely. The J gene is TRBJ2-3, the V gene TRBV29-1; TRBD1 matches at 10 bases. Germline V gene sequence: CDR1 SQVTM, CDR2 ANQGSEA. There are 14 residues in the CDR3. After removal of 6 bases from V and 0 bases from J, the junction contained 3 bases not matched to a gene. The CDR3 nucleotides are TGCAGCGTCCGACAGGGGGCTAGCACAGATACGCAGTATGTT. This translates into CSVRQGASTDTQYV.

The chain has TRBV5-6 and TRBJ1-5, with D perhaps TRBD1 (5 bases). Germline V gene lookup returns CDR1 SGHDT and CDR2 YYEEEE. This CDR3 comprises 15 residues. V was clipped by 4 bases and J by 2 bases, with 13 bases between them. The CDR3 sequence is CASSAKTGRNQPQHF. The DNA for the CDR3 is TGTGCCAGCAGCGCTAAGACGGGGCGCAATCAGCCCCAGCATTTT.